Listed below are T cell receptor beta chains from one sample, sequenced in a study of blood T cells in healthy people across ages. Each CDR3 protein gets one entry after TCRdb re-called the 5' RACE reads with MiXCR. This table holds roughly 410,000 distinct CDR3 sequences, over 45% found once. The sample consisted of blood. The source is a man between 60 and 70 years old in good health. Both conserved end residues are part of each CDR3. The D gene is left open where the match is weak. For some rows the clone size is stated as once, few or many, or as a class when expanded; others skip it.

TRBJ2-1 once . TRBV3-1 TGTGCCAGCAGCCAAGTTAATGGAAATGAGCAGTTCTTC CASSQVNGNEQFF
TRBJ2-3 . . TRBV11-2 TGTGCCAGCAGATTAGGGAACAGGGTCGGAACAGATACGCAGTATTTT CASRLGNRVGTDTQYF
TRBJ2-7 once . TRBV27 TGTGCCAGCAGTGTGAATAGAGTGAGCTACGAGCAGTACTTC CASSVNRVSYEQYF
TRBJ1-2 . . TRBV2 TGTGCCAGCACTATGGACCCCGATGGCGGCTACACCTTC CASTMDPDGGYTF
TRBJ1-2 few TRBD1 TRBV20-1 TGCAGTGCTAGAGACGGACAGGGGAGTTCGCAGCGCTACACCTTC CSARDGQGSSQRYTF
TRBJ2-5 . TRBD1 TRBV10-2 TGCGCCACCCAGGGGACAGGGGTCGTCGAAGAGACCCAGTACTTC CATQGTGVVEETQYF
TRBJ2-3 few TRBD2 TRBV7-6 TGTGCCAGCAGCCTAATAGCGGGAGGGCAAGGCACAGATACGCAGTATTTT CASSLIAGGQGTDTQYF
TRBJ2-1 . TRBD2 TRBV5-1 TGCGCCAGCAGCCCTCTTCCTCACGCTAGCGGGGTAAACAATGAGCAGTTCTTC CASSPLPHASGVNNEQFF
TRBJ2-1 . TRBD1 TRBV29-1 TGCAGCGCCAACTACGGGACAGGGGAGTTCTTC CSANYGTGEFF
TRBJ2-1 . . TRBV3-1 TGTGCCAGCAGCCAAGATCCAGCGGCGGGGGAGCAGTTCTTC CASSQDPAAGEQFF
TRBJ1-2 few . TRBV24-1 TGTGCCACCAGCCCAGCAAACTATGGCTACACCTTC CATSPANYGYTF
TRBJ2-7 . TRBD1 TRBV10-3 TGTGCCATCAGTGGTCCCGGGACAGGGGGCGATCCCTACGAGCAGTACTTC CAISGPGTGGDPYEQYF
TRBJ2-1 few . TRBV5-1 TGCGCCAGCACCCCCACTAAGGGGACCGGAAACAATGAGCAGTTCTTC CASTPTKGTGNNEQFF
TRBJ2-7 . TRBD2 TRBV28 TGTGCCACCCCCCTCCCGGGGCGGGAGGGCCGTTACGAGCAGTACTTC CATPLPGREGRYEQYF
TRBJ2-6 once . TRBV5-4 TGTGCCAGCAGCGGAAATCCCTCTGGGGCCAACGTCCTGACTTTC CASSGNPSGANVLTF
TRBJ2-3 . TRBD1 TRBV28 TGTGCCAGCAGTACCTCGGGACAGGGCACAGGTACGCAGTATTTT CASSTSGQGTGTQYF
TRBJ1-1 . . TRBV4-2 TGTGCCAGCAGACCATCGACAGCCTCGTACACTGAAGCTTTCTTT CASRPSTASYTEAFF
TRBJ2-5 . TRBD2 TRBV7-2 TGTGCCAGCAGCTTTGGGGACTATGACAATGAGCAGTACTTC CASSFGDYDNEQYF
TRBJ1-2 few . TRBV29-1 TGCAGCGTGGAGGGGGTAGGCTACACCTTC CSVEGVGYTF
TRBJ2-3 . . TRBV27 TGTGCCAGCAGTTTCTATGTGGCGGGGTTCACAGATACGCAGTATTTT CASSFYVAGFTDTQYF
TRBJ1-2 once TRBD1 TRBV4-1 TGCGCCAGCAACCACCCGGGACAGGGTATCAATGGCTACACCTTC CASNHPGQGINGYTF
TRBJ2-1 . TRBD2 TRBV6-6 TGTGCCACGAGGGGTAGCGGGGGGAGGTCCTACAATGAGCAGTTCTTC CATRGSGGRSYNEQFF
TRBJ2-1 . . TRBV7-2 TGTGCCAGCAGCTTAGTCCCTAGAGGGGCTTACAATGAGCAGTTCTTC CASSLVPRGAYNEQFF
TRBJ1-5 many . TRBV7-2 TGTGCCAGCAGCTTAGATGGGGGAAAGAACCAGCCCCAGCATTTT CASSLDGGKNQPQHF
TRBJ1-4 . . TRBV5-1 TGCGCCAGCAGCTTGACAAGTACAACTAATGAAAAACTGTTTTTT CASSLTSTTNEKLFF
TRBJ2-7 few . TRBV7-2 TGTGCCAGCAGCTTAGTTAAGGGCTACGAGCAGTACTTC CASSLVKGYEQYF
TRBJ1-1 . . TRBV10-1 TGCGCCAGCAGTGCGGACAGATGGAACACTGAAGCTTTCTTT CASSADRWNTEAFF
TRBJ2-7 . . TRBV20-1 TGCAGTGCTAGCCCCCCTGACAGGACCATCCTGTACGAGCAGTACTTC CSASPPDRTILYEQYF
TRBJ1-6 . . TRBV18 TGTGCCAGCTCACTGGCCGAGGGCTCCTATAATTCACCCCTCCACTTT CASSLAEGSYNSPLHF
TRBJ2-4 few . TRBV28 TGTGCCAGCAGTCCCGTCCGGGGAAGAAAAAACATTCAGTACTTC CASSPVRGRKNIQYF
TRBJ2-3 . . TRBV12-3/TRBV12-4 TGTGCCAGCAGTTTAGGGCTGACCTCAGATACGCAGTATTTT CASSLGLTSDTQYF
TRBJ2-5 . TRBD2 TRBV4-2 TGTGCCAGCAGCCTTCTCACGGGGGGGGAACAAGAGACCCAGTACTTC CASSLLTGGEQETQYF
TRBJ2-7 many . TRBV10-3 TGTGCCATCAGGCCCAGCTCCTACGAGCAGTACTTC CAIRPSSYEQYF
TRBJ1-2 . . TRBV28 TGTGCCAGCAGTTCTATCCTCATTGGGGGTAGGGGCAGTAACTATGGCTACACCTTC CASSSILIGGRGSNYGYTF
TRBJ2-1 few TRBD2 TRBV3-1 TGTGCCAGCAGCCAAGATCGGGTTAGCGGGAGGGCCTACAATGAGCAGTTCTTC CASSQDRVSGRAYNEQFF
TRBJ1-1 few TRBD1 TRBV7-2 TGTGCCAGCAGCTCAAGGGGGACAGGGGCGGGCACTGAAGCTTTCTTT CASSSRGTGAGTEAFF
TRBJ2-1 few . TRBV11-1 TGTGCCAGCAGCCCCTCTCCCGACAATGAGCAGTTCTTC CASSPSPDNEQFF
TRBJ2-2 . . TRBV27 TGTGCCAGCAGTTTCGATGCCGGGGAGCTGTTTTTT CASSFDAGELFF
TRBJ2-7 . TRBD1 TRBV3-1 TGTGCCAGCAGCTGGACAGGGTCGAGCTCCTACGAGCAGTACTTC CASSWTGSSSYEQYF
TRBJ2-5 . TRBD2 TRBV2 TGTGCCAGCTCTAGTAGTAGCGGGGGAGGCCAGTACTTC CASSSSSGGGQYF
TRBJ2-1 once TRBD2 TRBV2 TGTGCCAGAGGGAAAAGCGGGGGGAACAATGAGCAGTTCTTC CARGKSGGNNEQFF
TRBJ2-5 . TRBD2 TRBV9 TGTGCCAGCAGCGTCGATTGGCGGGGGGCTGGAGAGACCCAGTACTTC CASSVDWRGAGETQYF
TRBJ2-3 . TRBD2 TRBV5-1 TGCGCCAGTACCCTAGCGGGAGTGGGTACAGATACGCAGTATTTT CASTLAGVGTDTQYF
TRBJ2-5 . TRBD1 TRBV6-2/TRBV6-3 TGTGCCAGCGGACAGGGGGCACGGCGAGAGACCCAGTACTTC CASGQGARRETQYF
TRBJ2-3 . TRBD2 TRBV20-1 TGCAGTGCTAGAGGTTTGCGGGGGGGCAGAGATACGCAGTATTTT CSARGLRGGRDTQYF